What follows are 14 T cell receptor beta chains derived from one specimen sequenced in a study of cytomegalovirus exposure and HLA in healthy donors. Vbeta (60) and Jbeta (13) primers were used in the PCR. The data were produced by immunoSEQ multiplex PCR, yet TCRdb's version contains in-frame clones alone and is incomplete. The sample holds about 200,000 clones; about 81% are singletons and the top ten take less than 3%. Sequenced: PBMCs. The receptors originated from a middle-aged woman in good health and CMV-seronegative.

The chain has TRBV4-1 and TRBJ1-1; D may be TRBD1 (5 bases). Trimming pared 0 bases from V and 1 base from J, leaving 9 bases between. Germline V CDR1 and CDR2: MGHRA, YSYEKL. CDR3 length equals 15 residues. CDR3 nucleotides: TGCGCCAGCAGCCAAGATCCCAGGGAGAACACTGAAGCTTTCTTT. Translating gives CASSQDPRENTEAFF.

This clone was found once. The V and J genes are TRBV15 and TRBJ2-1; D remains ambiguous. Germline CDR1 and CDR2: LNHNV and YYDKDF (reference sequence). V lost 4 bases, J lost 13 bases, and 14 bases lay in between. The CDR3 totals 12 residues. CDR3 residues: CATSTPAVPQFF. The CDR3 DNA is TGTGCCACCAGCACCCCCGCGGTGCCTCAGTTCTTC.

The chain uses TRBV11-2 and TRBJ2-7; D might be TRBD1 (5 bases). V was pared by 2 bases and J by 6 bases, with 14 bases between. CDR1 SGHAT and CDR2 FQNNGV come from the germline V gene. The CDR3 has 14 amino acids. CDR3 sequence reads: CASSLKPGIAEQYF. CDR3 DNA: TGTGCCAGCAGCTTAAAGCCAGGGATAGCCGAGCAGTACTTC.

This chain uses TRBV7-2 with TRBJ1-5; D might be TRBD1 (5 bases). Between the trimmed V and J ends, which lost 5 bases and 9 bases, there was a span of 23 bases. This CDR3 is built from 16 residues. Germline-derived CDR1 and CDR2 are SGHTA and FQGNSA. The CDR3 protein is CASSQNPWQAGRPQHF. CDR3 bases: TGTGCCAGCAGCCAAAACCCATGGCAGGCGGGGCGGCCCCAGCATTTT.

This chain uses TRBV2 with TRBJ2-3; D uncertain. CDR1 is SNHLY and CDR2 is FYNNEI in the germline V gene. The CDR3 is made up of 11 amino acids. V was shortened by 8 bases and J by 5 bases, with 8 bases between the two germline ends. CDR3 sequence: CASHSQDTQYF. As DNA, the CDR3 is TGTGCCAGCCACTCGCAAGATACGCAGTATTTT.

The chain employs TRBV27 and TRBJ2-1; 11 positions match TRBD2. CDR3 length: 16 amino acids. Germline CDR1 is MNHEY and CDR2 is SMNVEV (reference sequence). The V gene end was trimmed by 4 bases and the J gene end by 10 bases; junction bases not matched to a gene: 12. The CDR3 loop is CASSSSVLAGGGEQFF. CDR3 nucleotides: TGTGCCAGCAGTTCCTCGGTTCTAGCGGGAGGCGGGGAGCAGTTCTTC.

The chain uses TRBV27 and TRBJ2-7; TRBD1 matches at 8 bases. V shed 6 bases and J 3 bases; nucleotides not matched to a gene: 10. The CDR3 is made up of 15 amino acids. Germline assignment: CDR1 MNHEY and CDR2 SMNVEV (reference sequence). CDR3 sequence reads: CASSLTRDRYYEQYF. In DNA form, the CDR3 reads TGTGCCAGCAGCCTTACCCGGGACAGGTACTACGAGCAGTACTTC.

The rearrangement links TRBV28 to TRBJ2-7; 10 nucleotides agree with TRBD2. The CDR3 is 15 residues long. Per the germline V gene, CDR1 is MDHEN and CDR2 is SYDVKM. Trimming at V came to 5 bases and at J to 5 bases, leaving 9 bases not matched to a gene. The CDR3 reads CASSTRAGGPDEQYF. The CDR3, as DNA: TGTGCCAGCAGTACCCGAGCGGGAGGGCCGGACGAGCAGTACTTC.

The V call is TRBV18, the J call TRBJ2-7, with TRBD2 matching 9 bases. Germline loops: CDR1 KGHSH, CDR2 LQKENI. V trimming: 8 bases; J trimming: 0 bases; junction bases outside the gene matches: 2. The CDR3 has 13 amino acids. The CDR3 is CASRSGSSYEQYF. CDR3 nucleotides: TGTGCCAGCCGTAGCGGGAGCTCCTACGAGCAGTACTTC.

This chain uses TRBV2 with TRBJ2-5, with D possibly matching TRBD1 (6 bases). CDR1 and CDR2 from the germline V gene are SNHLY and FYNNEI. The CDR3 runs 14 residues. The germline V and J ends were trimmed by 2 bases and 5 bases, with 12 bases remaining between them. The CDR3 DNA is TGTGCCAGCAGTGAACAACAGGGCCGGGAGACCCAGTACTTC. Its translation: CASSEQQGRETQYF.

V gene TRBV13 combines with J gene TRBJ1-5; D unresolved. V was clipped by 2 bases and J by 2 bases, with 10 bases between them. The CDR3 length is 15 residues. CDR1 is PRHDT, CDR2 FYEKMQ, per germline (reference sequence). CDR3 sequence: CASSLRGSGNQPQHF. In DNA, the CDR3 is TGTGCCAGCAGCTTAAGAGGATCGGGCAATCAGCCCCAGCATTTT.

This sequence joins TRBV6-1 and TRBJ2-5; no definite D call. CDR3 size: 14 residues. Between the trimmed V and J ends, which lost 2 bases and 4 bases, there was a span of 11 bases. Germline-derived CDR1 and CDR2 are MNHNS and SASEGT. Here the CDR3 reads CASSESRWRETQYF. CDR3 sequence (DNA): TGTGCCAGCAGTGAAAGCAGGTGGCGAGAGACCCAGTACTTC.

This rearrangement joins TRBV5-1 to TRBJ2-2; 9 bases align to TRBD2. The CDR3 loop spans 17 amino acids. Per the germline V gene, CDR1 is SGHRS and CDR2 is YFSETQ. Trimming took 2 bases from V and 6 from J; bases not matched to a gene: 11. For the CDR3, the DNA is TGCGCCAGCAGCTTTATTTCTAGCGGGAATTGGGCCGGGGAGCTGTTTTTT. As protein: CASSFISSGNWAGELFF. The full variable domain, completed using reference TRBV5-1 and TRBJ2-2, is KAGVTQTPRYLIKTRGQQVTLSCSPISGHRSVSWYQQTPGQGLQFLFEYFSETQRNKGNFPGRFSGRQFSNSRSEMNVSTLELGDSALYLCASSFISSGNWAGELFFGEGSRLTVL.

This clone was recorded only once. This rearrangement joins TRBV27 to TRBJ1-2; TRBD1 matches 9 bases. Germline assignment: CDR1 MNHEY and CDR2 SMNVEV (reference sequence). The CDR3 extends over 16 amino acids. Germline trimming cut 1 base from V and 4 bases from J; bases unmatched to any gene: 7. The CDR3 protein is CASSLLNPGQGYGYTF. As DNA, the CDR3 is TGTGCCAGCAGTTTATTAAATCCGGGACAGGGCTATGGCTACACCTTC.